Following are 28 T cell receptor beta chains from one sample sequenced in a study of PD-1 blockade in classical Hodgkin lymphoma. Time point given: cycle 4 day 1 (C4D1), after about 6 weeks of nivolumab. Each patient experienced a relapse that followed autologous stem cell transplantation, and brentuximab vedotin exposure varied. The repertoire was sequenced with immunoSEQ multiplex PCR; TCRdb's copy has only in-frame clones and lacks some. The profile shows approximately 90,000 clones, over 80% of them singletons. The sequencing here drew on peripheral blood mononuclear cells (PBMCs), taken before the fourth cycle of nivolumab. The receptors shown here come from a human donor with classical Hodgkin lymphoma.

The CDR3 nucleotides read TGTGCCAGCAGGACCGCCGGGGCCCCCGGGGGAGCTTTCTTT. Its translation is CASRTAGAPGGAFF. The rearrangement joins TRBV28 to TRBJ1-1; weak D call: TRBD1 (5 bases). The CDR3 length is 14 residues. The germline CDR1 and CDR2 sequences are MDHEN and SYDVKM. V dropped 6 bases and J dropped 10 bases, with 21 bases sitting between them.

This chain connects TRBV29-1 to TRBJ1-5; D is ambiguous. The CDR3 sequence is 14 residues long. CDR1 SQVTM and CDR2 ANQGSEA come from the germline V gene. V was trimmed by 4 bases and J by 2 bases, leaving 12 bases between them. The CDR3 DNA reads as TGCAGCGTTGGGGGAGGGTCTGGCAATCAGCCCCAGCATTTT. This sequence encodes CSVGGGSGNQPQHF.

This chain links TRBV7-9 with TRBJ1-1; the D is unclear. The length of the CDR3 is 13 residues. The germline V and J ends were trimmed by 3 bases and 0 bases, with 5 bases remaining between them. Germline V gives CDR1 SEHNR, CDR2 FQNEAQ (reference sequence). CDR3 sequence: CASSFQVNTEAFF. The CDR3 DNA sequence: TGTGCCAGCAGCTTCCAGGTGAACACTGAAGCTTTCTTT.

V gene TRBV14 combines with J gene TRBJ2-7, with TRBD2 matching 9 bases. Losses at the gene ends were 1 base for V and 11 bases for J; bases not matched to a gene: 6. Germline assignment: CDR1 SGHDN and CDR2 FVKESK. The CDR3 totals 13 residues. CDR3 bases: TGTGCCAGCAGCCAAGGTGTTAGCGGGAGAGAGTACTTC. Translation: CASSQGVSGREYF.

This clone was counted only a few times. This chain links TRBV11-2 with TRBJ2-7, with 12 bases matching TRBD1. The CDR3 spans 15 residues. Trimming took 5 bases from V and 7 from J; bases not matched to a gene: 9. In germline, CDR1 is SGHAT, CDR2 FQNNGV. The CDR3 sequence: CASSVPGQGAREQYF. In nucleotides, the CDR3 is TGTGCCAGCAGCGTACCGGGACAGGGGGCAAGAGAGCAGTACTTC.

CDR3: CASSGYRGSNQPQHF. DNA for the CDR3: TGTGCCAGCAGTGGATACAGAGGGAGCAATCAGCCCCAGCATTTT. The chain carries TRBV2 and TRBJ1-5; D gene unclear. The ends were cut back, 4 bases at V and 1 base at J, with 11 bases in the middle. CDR3 length: 15 residues. Germline V gives CDR1 SNHLY, CDR2 FYNNEI.

The chain has TRBV6-5 and TRBJ2-7, with 7 bases that match TRBD2. V shed 0 bases, J shed 6 bases, and the junction held 5 bases outside the gene matches. CDR3 length: 14 amino acids. Germline CDR1 MNHEY, CDR2 SVGAGI. CDR3 DNA: TGTGCCAGCAGTTACTCGAGACTAGCCTCCGAGCAGTACTTC. Its translation: CASSYSRLASEQYF.

In the case of this clone: The germline gene is not matched at one end of the junction; a read error may be the cause. V is TRBV10-3 and J is TRBJ1-2, with TRBD1 identical over 10 bases. The germline V gene encodes CDR1 ENHRY and CDR2 SYGVKD. This CDR3 contains 11 residues. The CDR3 DNA reads TGTGCCATCAGTGGGGGACAGGGGACAAGCTTC. This encodes CAISGGQGTSF.

This CDR3 reads CASRSIGTANYGYTF. The CDR3 bases are TGTGCCAGCAGATCCATTGGGACAGCTAACTATGGCTACACCTTC. This chain connects TRBV2 to TRBJ1-2; the match to TRBD1 covers 7 bases. The V gene end was trimmed by 6 bases and the J gene end by 0 bases; junction bases not matched to a gene: 7. CDR1 and CDR2 (germline): SNHLY, FYNNEI. The CDR3 contains 15 residues.

The genes are TRBV14 and TRBJ1-2; 7 positions match TRBD1. The CDR3 has 15 amino acids. The germline V gene has CDR1 SGHDN and CDR2 FVKESK. V was clipped by 1 base and J by 7 bases; unmatched bases: 9. The chain's CDR3 is CASSQADRASSGYTF. The CDR3 coding sequence is TGTGCCAGCAGCCAAGCCGACAGGGCAAGCAGTGGCTACACCTTC.

This sequence joins TRBV11-2 and TRBJ2-5, with 9 bases lining up with TRBD2. The CDR3 covers 15 residues. With V trimmed by 4 bases and J by 4 bases, 7 bases remained unmatched. CDR1 is SGHAT and CDR2 is FQNNGV in the germline V gene. CDR3 residues: CASSSVAGVGETQYF. The CDR3 DNA follows: TGTGCCAGCAGCTCCGTAGCGGGAGTGGGAGAGACCCAGTACTTC.

The V and J genes are TRBV5-1 and TRBJ2-1, with TRBD2 identical over 8 bases. Germline assignment: CDR1 SGHRS and CDR2 YFSETQ. This CDR3 comprises 18 residues. V trimming: 1 base; J trimming: 6 bases; junction bases outside the gene matches: 15. CDR3 sequence (DNA): TGCGCCAGCAGCTTGTTTAGCCCCACTAGCGGAGCTGGCAATGAGCAGTTCTTC. Its protein product is CASSLFSPTSGAGNEQFF.

The CDR3 DNA sequence: TGTGCCAGCAGTTCATTAGTCGGGACCCCTTACTACGAGCAGTACTTC. Protein: CASSSLVGTPYYEQYF. This chain links TRBV27 with TRBJ2-7, with D perhaps matching TRBD1 or TRBD2 (5 bases each). This CDR3 has 16 residues. Germline assignment: CDR1 MNHEY and CDR2 SMNVEV (reference sequence). The V and J ends lost 4 bases and 3 bases respectively, with 19 bases between them.

The CDR3 DNA reads TGTGCCAGCTCAACGGGACTACTCTCCTACGAGCAGTACTTC. Translation: CASSTGLLSYEQYF. The rearrangement joins TRBV18 to TRBJ2-7; 7 positions match TRBD2. J was trimmed by 0 bases and V by 5 bases; bases with no gene match: 4. This CDR3 comprises 14 residues. CDR1 is KGHSH, CDR2 LQKENI, per germline.

The chain recombines TRBV5-6 with TRBJ2-7; D is possibly TRBD2 (6 bases). This CDR3 is 19 amino acids long. From germline, CDR1 is SGHDT and CDR2 YYEEEE. The germline V and J ends were trimmed by 3 bases and 5 bases, with 30 bases remaining between them. CDR3 sequence reads: CASSWTRGTPSPIRNEQYF. The CDR3 DNA reads as TGTGCCAGCAGCTGGACCCGCGGGACCCCAAGCCCCATCCGGAACGAGCAGTACTTC.

The genes are TRBV5-1 and TRBJ2-7; maybe TRBD2 (6 bases). V was trimmed by 1 base and J by 2 bases, leaving 13 bases between them. Germline V gene lookup returns CDR1 SGHRS and CDR2 YFSETQ. The CDR3 runs 15 residues. The CDR3 reads CASSLSGAGPYEQYF. CDR3 nucleotide sequence: TGCGCCAGCAGCTTGAGTGGCGCGGGACCCTACGAGCAGTACTTC.

With respect to this clone: Other nucleotide sequences in the sample specify the same CDR3. The J gene is TRBJ2-3, the V gene TRBV10-3, with no clear D. Germline CDR1 ENHRY, CDR2 SYGVKD. V was shortened by 6 bases and J by 0 bases, with 4 bases between the two germline ends. The CDR3 totals 12 residues. The CDR3 here is CAISASTDTQYF. The CDR3 coding sequence is TGTGCCATCAGCGCTAGCACAGATACGCAGTATTTT.

Only a few counts were recorded for this clone. The chain employs TRBV6-4 and TRBJ2-2; D is unresolved. Trimming took off 2 bases at V and 7 bases at J, with 11 bases between the two ends. CDR1 MRHNA and CDR2 SNTAGT come from the germline V gene. The CDR3 spans 14 residues. This chain's CDR3 is CASSDHAPLGELFF. CDR3 nucleotide sequence: TGTGCCAGCAGTGACCACGCCCCGCTCGGGGAGCTGTTTTTT.

This rearrangement joins TRBV15 to TRBJ2-3; D is unresolved. Germline V gives CDR1 LNHNV, CDR2 YYDKDF (reference sequence). The CDR3 contains 14 residues. V was trimmed by 0 bases and J by 1 base, leaving 5 bases between them. The CDR3 sequence is CATSRDQGTDTQYF. In nucleotides, the CDR3 is TGTGCCACCAGCAGAGATCAGGGCACAGATACGCAGTATTTT.

This rearrangement joins TRBV5-6 to TRBJ2-2; possible D gene TRBD1, 6 bases. The CDR3 extends over 16 amino acids. V was cut by 2 bases and J by 0 bases, with 11 bases left in between. Germline CDR1 reads SGHDT; CDR2 reads YYEEEE. The CDR3 DNA reads as TGTGCCAGCAGCTTCTTCGGGACACCGAACACCGGGGAGCTGTTTTTT. Its translation: CASSFFGTPNTGELFF.

The rearrangement joins TRBV19 to TRBJ2-1; D is undetermined. Germline V gene sequence: CDR1 LNHDA, CDR2 SQIVND (reference sequence). The CDR3 totals 13 residues. V was shortened by 3 bases and J by 2 bases, with 5 bases between the two germline ends. The CDR3 sequence is CASSILAYNEQFF. The CDR3 DNA reads TGTGCCAGTAGTATTTTAGCCTACAATGAGCAGTTCTTC.

This chain uses TRBV29-1 with TRBJ2-3; 7 bases agree with TRBD2. CDR1 and CDR2 (germline): SQVTM, ANQGSEA. J was trimmed by 0 bases and V by 3 bases; bases with no gene match: 3. This CDR3 region has 14 residues. The CDR3 sequence is CSVDAGASTDTQYF. CDR3 DNA: TGCAGCGTTGACGCGGGAGCGAGCACAGATACGCAGTATTTT.

The chain joins TRBV12-1 to TRBJ1-4. TRBV12-1 is tagged as a pseudogene. The CDR3 extends over 12 amino acids. The CDR3 DNA reads as TGTGCCAGCAGCCCTCGACTAGAAAAACTGTTTTTT. It codes for CASSPRLEKLFF.

The chain links TRBV2 to TRBJ2-3; TRBD1 agrees at 9 bases. In germline, CDR1 is SNHLY, CDR2 FYNNEI. The V and J ends lost 6 bases and 3 bases, in that order; junction bases with no gene match: 4. This CDR3 region has 14 residues. The CDR3 loop reads CASRGQGATDTQYF. CDR3 coding DNA: TGTGCCAGCAGGGGACAGGGTGCAACAGATACGCAGTATTTT.

The genes are TRBV5-1 and TRBJ1-4; D is uncertain. V lost 6 bases to trimming and J lost 4 bases, with 13 bases between them. The CDR3 is made up of 14 amino acids. Germline V lookup: CDR1 SGHRS, CDR2 YFSETQ. The CDR3 sequence is CASKSQAGNEKLFF. The CDR3 bases are TGCGCCAGCAAATCCCAGGCGGGTAATGAAAAACTGTTTTTT.

The rearrangement uses TRBV6-5 and TRBJ1-5, with D perhaps TRBD1 (5 bases). Germline CDR1 and CDR2: MNHEY and SVGAGI. This CDR3 comprises 13 residues. V dropped 7 bases and J dropped 6 bases, with 13 bases sitting between them. In nucleotides, the CDR3 is TGTGCCAGCACCCCCAGTGGGGGTCAGCCCCAGCATTTT. Translation: CASTPSGGQPQHF.

This clone was seen only once. The chain employs TRBV4-2 and TRBJ2-7, with TRBD2 identical over 7 bases. The trim removed 1 base at V and 5 bases at J, leaving 5 bases unmatched. CDR1 is LGHNA, CDR2 YNFKEQ, per germline. The CDR3 length is 14 residues. The CDR3 loop is CASSQASGTNEQYF. The DNA of the CDR3 is TGTGCCAGCAGCCAAGCCAGCGGGACTAACGAGCAGTACTTC.

The chain couples TRBV5-1 to TRBJ2-7; 7 nucleotides line up with TRBD2. Germline V gene data show CDR1 as SGHRS and CDR2 as YFSETQ. V dropped 0 bases and J dropped 0; count of bases not matched to a gene: 0. The CDR3 runs 14 residues. This CDR3 is CASSLGTSSYEQYF. In DNA form, the CDR3 reads TGCGCCAGCAGCTTGGGGACTAGCTCCTACGAGCAGTACTTC.